The T cell receptor beta chain described here comes from a study of response to subunit inactivated influenza vaccine (dated by TCRdb to between 2018 and 2020). As for the study more broadly: Deep quantitative T cell receptor repertoire profiling was used in the study to track responses to a trivalent subunit inactivated influenza vaccine.

The receptor library was made with RT-PCR. The listed sequencing device is Illumina HiSeq 2500. TCRdb's own reprocessing of the public reads used fastp at Q25 and MiXCR and kept productive beta chains. One record per CDR3 amino acid sequence lists the most common genes and DNA. Within this sample are roughly 170,000 distinct CDR3 sequences, with about 10% of them counted one time only. The ten largest clones add up to under 13% of the sample. V sheds 0 bases and J sheds 7 bases, leaving 13 bases between their ends. The CDR3 has 15 amino acids, counting the end cysteine and phenylalanine. Only the CDR3 region is kept as DNA, spanning 45 bases read in frame from base 1. With regard to this clonotype: The antigen it recognizes is unknown. Qualities for individual bases were not recorded, and no much larger clone is one base off.

Results the study describes overall, beyond this receptor: The authors proposed that each seasonal influenza vaccination may bring in only a limited number of new T cells.

The receptor was isolated from a man in his fifties who received an inactivated influenza vaccine. Donor details come from another sample of the same person, matched by shared clones. The rearranged chain carries TRBV12-3 or TRBV12-4 and TRBJ1-5; the D segment could be TRBD1, given 5 matching bases. The material sequenced was non-naive T cells sorted from PBMCs, taken on the day of vaccination. What the cell subset or site label conveys for this sample: memory T cell fraction. The nucleotide sequence reads as follows: TGTGCCAGCAGTTTAGCGTCGCGGGGCAGGCAGCCCCAGCATTTT. The translation is CASSLASRGRQPQHF.